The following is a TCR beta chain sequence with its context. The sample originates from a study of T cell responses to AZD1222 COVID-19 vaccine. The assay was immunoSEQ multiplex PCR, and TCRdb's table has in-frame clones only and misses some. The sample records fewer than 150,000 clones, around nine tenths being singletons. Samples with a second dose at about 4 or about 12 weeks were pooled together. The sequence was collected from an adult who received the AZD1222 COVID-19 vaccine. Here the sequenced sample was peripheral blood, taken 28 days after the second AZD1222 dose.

The CDR3 coding sequence is TGTGCCTGGAGTAGTAGGAATGAGCAGTTCTTC. Translating it yields CAWSSRNEQFF. This chain uses TRBV30 with TRBJ2-1; the D is unclear. This CDR3 has 11 amino acids. Deletions cut 2 bases from V and 7 bases from J, with 6 bases between. Germline V gene data show CDR1 as GTSNPN and CDR2 as SVGIG (reference sequence).